Sequencing of this T cell receptor beta chain was carried out in a study of control samples from healthy donors and cancer patients. Assay used: immunoSEQ multiplex PCR; TCRdb lists only in-frame clones, some missing. The listing records fewer than 200,000 clones. CDR3 length equals 13 residues. Trimming took 2 bases from V and 4 from J, leaving 11 bases between them. Germline CDR1 SQVTM, CDR2 ANQGSEA. Sequencing was performed on blood. The sequence derives from a woman between 25 and 40 years old in good health. The chain links TRBV29-1 to TRBJ1-1; possibly TRBD1 for D (6 bases). DNA for the CDR3: TGCAGCGTTGAAAGGGGAGGGGGCACTGAAGCTTTCTTT. Translating gives CSVERGGGTEAFF.